The rows below give T cell receptor beta chains drawn from one sample of a study of blood T cell repertoires in COVID-19. Some clones are missing from TCRdb's copy, which holds only in-frame ones; the method was immunoSEQ multiplex PCR. The sample holds about 250,000 clones, approximately 85% seen once. The sample was PBMCs or T cells enriched from blood (not recorded which). The source of these receptors is a woman aged 45-65 years with acute COVID-19. CDR3s include the opening cysteine and the closing phenylalanine or tryptophan. Fields, in order: clone size, D gene, V gene, J gene, CDR3 DNA, CDR3 protein. D genes are given only for firm matches. Size tells how often a clone was seen (once, few, many) or the class of an expanded clone, and some rows leave it out.

NA	NA	TRBV5-1	TRBJ2-3	TGCGCCAGCAGCTTGCCGATACCGAGGACAGATACGCAGTATTTT	CASSLPIPRTDTQYF
few	TRBD2	TRBV12-5	TRBJ2-5	TGTGCTAGTGGGGCGACGGGGGGATGGACCCAGTACTTC	CASGATGGWTQYF
NA	TRBD2	TRBV29-1	TRBJ2-7	TGCAGCGTTGACGGGGGGGATAGCTCCTACGAGCAGTACTTC	CSVDGGDSSYEQYF
few	TRBD2	TRBV11-2	TRBJ2-1	TGTGCCAGCAGCTCACTAACCGGGGGGTCCCTTGAGCAGTTCTTC	CASSSLTGGSLEQFF
NA	TRBD1	TRBV19	TRBJ1-2	TGTGCCAGTAGTGAGACAGGGGCGGACTATGGCTACACCTTC	CASSETGADYGYTF
NA	TRBD1	TRBV5-4	TRBJ1-2	TGTGCCAGCAGCAAGGGACAGAGCTATGGCTACACCTTC	CASSKGQSYGYTF
NA	TRBD1	TRBV19	TRBJ1-1	TGTGCCAGTAGTTCCGGGACAGGTCTGTTGAACACTGAAGCTTTCTTT	CASSSGTGLLNTEAFF
NA	NA	TRBV4-1	TRBJ1-2	TGCGCCAGCAGCCATAGTCCGGGTACTAACTATGGCTACACCTTC	CASSHSPGTNYGYTF
once	NA	TRBV30	TRBJ1-2	TGTGCCTGGAGTCCTAGAATATGGGGGGACTCAGGGCGCTACACCTTC	CAWSPRIWGDSGRYTF
NA	NA	TRBV25-1	TRBJ1-3	TGTGCCAGCAGTGACAGGGGATCTGGAAACACCATATATTTT	CASSDRGSGNTIYF
NA	NA	TRBV12-3/TRBV12-4	TRBJ2-1	TGTGCCAGCAGTTTGGCCCCCCCAAATGAGCAGTTCTTC	CASSLAPPNEQFF
NA	TRBD1	TRBV11-2	TRBJ1-2	TGTGCCAGCAGCTTTGGACAGGGGGCCCATGGCTACACCTTC	CASSFGQGAHGYTF
few	NA	TRBV15	TRBJ1-1	TGTGCCACCAGCAGACTGACAGGACAGAACACTGAAGCTTTCTTT	CATSRLTGQNTEAFF
once	NA	TRBV6-5	TRBJ2-7	TGTGCCAGCTCGGGGAGAGGGCCTGACTACGAGCAGTACTTC	CASSGRGPDYEQYF
NA	TRBD1	TRBV7-2	TRBJ1-1	TGTGCCAGCAGCGATATCGGACAGGGCGGCACTGAAGCTTTCTTT	CASSDIGQGGTEAFF
NA	NA	TRBV7-2	TRBJ2-1	TGTGCCAGCAGCCAAGAACAGGGATTTAATGAGCAGTTCTTC	CASSQEQGFNEQFF
NA	NA	TRBV11-2	TRBJ2-2	TGTGCCAGCAGCTTTGACAGGAAGAACACCGGGGAGCTGTTTTTT	CASSFDRKNTGELFF
NA	NA	TRBV7-9	TRBJ1-4	TGTGCCAGCAGCTTAGGCCAGGTTAATGAAAAACTGTTTTTT	CASSLGQVNEKLFF
NA	TRBD1	TRBV25-1	TRBJ2-5	TGTGCCAGCAGTGAGTTCGGGGGACAGGGGGTAGAGACCCAGTACTTC	CASSEFGGQGVETQYF
NA	TRBD1	TRBV6-4	TRBJ1-5	TGTGCCAGCTCCGGTCGGACAGGGAGATGGTTGGGCAATCAGCCCCAGCATTTT	CASSGRTGRWLGNQPQHF
NA	TRBD1	TRBV19	TRBJ1-2	TGTGCCAGTAGTACCGTGGGACAGGGCGGCTATGGCTACACCTTC	CASSTVGQGGYGYTF
NA	NA	TRBV6-5	TRBJ2-7	TGTGCCAGCAGACCTGAGGGGACAAAAACCTACGAGCAGTACTTC	CASRPEGTKTYEQYF
NA	NA	TRBV6-5	TRBJ1-1	TGTGCCAGCAGTTACTCCCAGGCGAACACTGAAGCTTTCTTT	CASSYSQANTEAFF
NA	TRBD1	TRBV6-1	TRBJ1-6	TGTGCCAGCAGTGACCCGGGGACAGGGGCGAATTCACCCCTCCACTTT	CASSDPGTGANSPLHF
NA	NA	TRBV4-3	TRBJ1-2	TGCGCCAGCAGCCAATCATCCGTCGGGGGCTATGGCTACACCTTC	CASSQSSVGGYGYTF
NA	NA	TRBV5-1	TRBJ1-1	TGCGCCAGCAGCTCCCGGGACACCAACACTGAAGCTTTCTTT	CASSSRDTNTEAFF
NA	NA	TRBV5-4	TRBJ1-2	TGTGCCAGCAGCCCAGGAGGGGTCTGGGGCTACACCTTC	CASSPGGVWGYTF
NA	TRBD1	TRBV9	TRBJ2-3	TGTGCCAGCAGCGGACAGGGGGTCGGGACAGATACGCAGTATTTT	CASSGQGVGTDTQYF
NA	TRBD1	TRBV7-7	TRBJ1-3	TGTGCTAGCAGCGAAGGACAGGCCGGAAACACCATATATTTT	CASSEGQAGNTIYF
NA	TRBD1	TRBV11-2	TRBJ1-3	TGTGCCAGCAGGACAGGGAACTCTGGAAACACCATATATTTT	CASRTGNSGNTIYF
NA	NA	TRBV5-5	TRBJ1-5	TGTGCCAGCAGGCGGACATACCAGGGGCCCCAGCATTTT	CASRRTYQGPQHF
NA	TRBD1	TRBV10-3	TRBJ1-1	TGTGCCTCCCAGGGGGGAAGCCCTGAAGCTTTCTTT	CASQGGSPEAFF
NA	TRBD2	TRBV5-1	TRBJ2-7	TGCGCCAGCAGCTTGGAAGCGGGGTGGGAGCAGTACTTC	CASSLEAGWEQYF
NA	TRBD1	TRBV29-1	TRBJ1-1	TGCAGCGGTACCGGACAGGGTAGGGCTGAAGCTTTCTTT	CSGTGQGRAEAFF
NA	TRBD1	TRBV19	TRBJ1-2	TGTGCCAGTAGCCTAGGGGGGACAGAGACGTCTTATGGCTACACCTTC	CASSLGGTETSYGYTF
NA	NA	TRBV7-9	TRBJ1-3	TGTGCCAGCAGCTTACAGGGAGGAAACACCATATATTTT	CASSLQGGNTIYF
NA	TRBD1	TRBV4-3	TRBJ1-6	TGCGCCAGCAGCCAAGATCAGGTACAGGGGCGCTCACCCCTCCACTTT	CASSQDQVQGRSPLHF
NA	TRBD1	TRBV29-1	TRBJ1-2	TGCAGCTATGGGCAGGGACAGGGGGTTCATGGCTACACCTTC	CSYGQGQGVHGYTF
NA	TRBD1	TRBV19	TRBJ2-7	TGTGCCAGTATGAGGGCAGGGGGCTACGAGCAGTACTTC	CASMRAGGYEQYF
few	NA	TRBV27	TRBJ2-7	TGTGCCAGCAGTTTAAACCGGGACACACAGTGGCAGTACTTC	CASSLNRDTQWQYF